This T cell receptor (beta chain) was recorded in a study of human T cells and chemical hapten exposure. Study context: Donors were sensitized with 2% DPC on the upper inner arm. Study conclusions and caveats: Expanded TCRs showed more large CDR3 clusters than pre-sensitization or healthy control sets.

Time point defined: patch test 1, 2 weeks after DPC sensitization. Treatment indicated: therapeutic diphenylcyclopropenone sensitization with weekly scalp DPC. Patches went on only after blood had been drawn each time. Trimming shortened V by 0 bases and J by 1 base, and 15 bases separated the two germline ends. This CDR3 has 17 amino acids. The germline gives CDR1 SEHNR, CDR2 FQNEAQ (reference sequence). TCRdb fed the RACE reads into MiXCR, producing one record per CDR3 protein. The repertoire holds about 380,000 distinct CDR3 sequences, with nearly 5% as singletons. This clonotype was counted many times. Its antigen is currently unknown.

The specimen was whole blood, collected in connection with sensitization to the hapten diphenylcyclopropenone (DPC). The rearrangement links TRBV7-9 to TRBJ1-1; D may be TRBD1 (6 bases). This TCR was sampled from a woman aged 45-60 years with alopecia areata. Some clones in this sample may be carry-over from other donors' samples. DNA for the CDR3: TGTGCCAGCAGCTTAGCGCAAGCAGGGGAGCCGAACACTGAAGCTTTCTTT. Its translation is CASSLAQAGEPNTEAFF. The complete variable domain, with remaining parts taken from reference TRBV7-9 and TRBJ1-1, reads DTGVSQNPRHKITKRGQNVTFRCDPISEHNRLYWYRQTLGQGPEFLTYFQNEAQLEKSRLLSDRFSAERPKGSFSTLEIQRTEQGDSAMYLCASSLAQAGEPNTEAFFGQGTRLTVV.